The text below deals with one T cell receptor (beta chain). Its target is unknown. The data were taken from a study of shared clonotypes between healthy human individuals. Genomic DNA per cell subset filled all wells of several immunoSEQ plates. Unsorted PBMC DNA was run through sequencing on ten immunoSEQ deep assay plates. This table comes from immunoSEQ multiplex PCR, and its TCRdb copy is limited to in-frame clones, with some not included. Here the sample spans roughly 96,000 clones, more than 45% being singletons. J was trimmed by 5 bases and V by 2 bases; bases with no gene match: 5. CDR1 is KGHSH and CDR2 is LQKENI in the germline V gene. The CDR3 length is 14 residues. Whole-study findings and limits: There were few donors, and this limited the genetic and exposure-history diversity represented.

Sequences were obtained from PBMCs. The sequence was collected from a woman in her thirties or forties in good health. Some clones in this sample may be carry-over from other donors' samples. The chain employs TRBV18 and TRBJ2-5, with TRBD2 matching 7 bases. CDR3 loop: CASSPASGWETQYF. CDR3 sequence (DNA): TGTGCCAGCTCACCAGCTAGCGGCTGGGAGACCCAGTACTTC.